The clone carrying this T cell receptor beta chain was counted many times. Using unique molecular identifiers, the investigators prepared the TCRbeta library. TCRdb reprocessed the PCR reads with MiXCR, giving one entry per CDR3 protein. The data contain more than 200,000 distinct CDR3 sequences, about 26% of them singletons. This sample stems from a study of T-cell reconstitution after alpha-beta-depleted transplantation in children. The CDR3 extends over 12 amino acids. Per germline, CDR1 SQVTM and CDR2 ANQGSEA. The ends were cut back, 5 bases at V and 0 bases at J, with 8 bases in the middle. The TCR originated in a girl aged 2-9 years with Fanconi anemia, due to receive a stem cell transplant. The sequences come from PBMCs, collected before TCRalphabeta/CD19-depleted stem cell transplant. The rearrangement links TRBV29-1 to TRBJ2-7; D not certain. In DNA form, the CDR3 reads TGCAGCGTTACCTCTCTCTCCTACGAGCAGTACTTC. Its protein is CSVTSLSYEQYF.